This TCR beta chain emerged from a study of low-dose radiotherapy and immunotherapy resistance in tumors. Study in general: Patients took aspirin (300 mg orally, daily) for four cycles beginning at cycle 1 day 1.

cDNA synthesis used a TRAV/TRBV-specific primer set for both chains. Using a constant-region primer together with a V-primer adapter, TCRs were subjected to 20 PCR cycles of amplification. TCRdb reprocessed the reads with MiXCR, giving one entry per CDR3 protein. Of tens of thousands of distinct CDR3 sequences in the sample, approximately 20% were seen once. This CDR3 spans 12 amino acids. Trimming removed 0 bases from V and 6 bases from J, with 6 bases in between. CDR1 is LGHDT and CDR2 is YNNKEL in the germline V gene (reference sequence). Regarding time point: before trial treatment. This clonotype was counted many times.

The chain uses TRBV3-1 and TRBJ2-7, with D unclear. The source of this sequence is a male donor with prostate cancer. This specimen consisted of PBMCs, obtained before treatment. The CDR3: CASSQDYFEQYF. CDR3 in DNA: TGTGCCAGCAGCCAAGACTATTTCGAGCAGTACTTC.